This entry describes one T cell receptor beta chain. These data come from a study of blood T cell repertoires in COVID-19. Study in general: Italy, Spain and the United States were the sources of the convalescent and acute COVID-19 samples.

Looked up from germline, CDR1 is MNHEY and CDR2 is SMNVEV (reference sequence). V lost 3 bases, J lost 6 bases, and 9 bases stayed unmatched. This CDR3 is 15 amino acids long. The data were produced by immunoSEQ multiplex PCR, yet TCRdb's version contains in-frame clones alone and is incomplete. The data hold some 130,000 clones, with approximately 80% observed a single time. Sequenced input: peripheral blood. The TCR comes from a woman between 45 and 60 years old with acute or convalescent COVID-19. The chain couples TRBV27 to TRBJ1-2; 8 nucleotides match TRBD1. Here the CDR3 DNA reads TGTGCCAGCAGTTTGATGGTAGGACAGGGAAATGGCTACACCTTC. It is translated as CASSLMVGQGNGYTF.